Listed here are 18 T cell receptor beta chains from one sample, sequenced in a study of spatial heterogeneity in lung cancer. General study points: In tumors, expanded intratumoral alpha and beta TCR counts tracked mutation counts.

Each CDR3 protein gets one entry after TCRdb re-called the 5' RACE reads with MiXCR. Of some 100,000 distinct CDR3 sequences listed, 4.4% were seen once; the top ten hold about 20%. Their antigen targets remain unknown. Time point defined: sample taken at primary tumor resection. The sequenced sample was lung tumor tissue, obtained at surgery. The receptors here all came from a male donor with early-stage non-small cell lung cancer.

This clonotype was seen at least ten times. CDR3 in DNA: TGTGCCAGCAGTCCCCGGGGGGCTGGGGCCAACGTCCTGACTTTC. Translating it yields CASSPRGAGANVLTF. The chain uses TRBV27 and TRBJ2-6; 7 positions agree with TRBD2. This CDR3 has 15 amino acids. The V and J ends lost 5 bases and 2 bases, in that order; junction bases with no gene match: 3. Germline V gene sequence: CDR1 MNHEY, CDR2 SMNVEV (reference sequence). Drawing the rest from reference TRBV27 and TRBJ2-6, the complete variable domain is EAQVTQNPRYLITVTGKKLTVTCSQNMNHEYMSWYRQDPGLGLRQIYYSMNVEVTDKGDVPEGYKVSRKEKRNFPLILESPSPNQTSLYFCASSPRGAGANVLTFGAGSRLTVL.

The V call is TRBV6-1, the J call TRBJ2-3, with 11 nucleotides matching TRBD2. The CDR3 runs to 16 residues. Trimming at V came to 6 bases and at J to 8 bases, leaving 13 bases not matched to a gene. Germline CDR1 MNHNS, CDR2 SASEGT. CDR3 in amino acids: CASSSGTSGSRLTQYF. The DNA of the CDR3 is TGTGCCAGCAGCTCCGGTACTAGCGGGAGTCGGCTTACGCAGTATTTT.

This clonotype was seen many times. The chain employs TRBV6-5 and TRBJ2-5, with D tentatively TRBD2 (5 bases). The V gene's germline CDR1 is MNHEY and CDR2 SVGAGI. The V gene lost 10 bases and the J gene lost 1 base, with 16 bases spanning the gap. The CDR3 is 14 amino acids. CDR3 sequence reads: CATGRQLAQETQYF. As DNA, the CDR3 is TGTGCCACGGGAAGGCAGTTGGCCCAAGAGACCCAGTACTTC.

In this sample, this clonotype turned up many times. The chain uses TRBV6-5 and TRBJ2-2, with 14 positions matching TRBD2. V trimming: 6 bases; J trimming: 6 bases; junction bases outside the gene matches: 6. Germline CDR1 is MNHEY and CDR2 is SVGAGI. This CDR3 is 16 amino acids long. CDR3 residues: CASRAPGLAGAGELFF. The CDR3 DNA sequence: TGTGCCAGCAGAGCTCCGGGACTAGCGGGAGCCGGGGAGCTGTTTTTT.

This clonotype was counted many times. This chain links TRBV7-2 with TRBJ2-3; D is ambiguous. Trimming took 5 bases from V and 7 from J, leaving 13 bases between them. This CDR3 is 13 amino acids long. Germline V CDR1 and CDR2: SGHTA, FQGNSA. CDR3 residues: CASSLRHRHTQYF. The CDR3 DNA follows: TGTGCCAGCAGCCTTCGACATCGCCATACGCAGTATTTT.

This clonotype was seen ten or more times. The V and J genes are TRBV11-2 and TRBJ2-3; D might be TRBD2 (6 bases). Germline assignment: CDR1 SGHAT and CDR2 FQNNGV. The CDR3 is 14 residues long. Trimming cost V 8 bases and J 6 bases, with 18 bases left between them. The CDR3 bases are TGTGCCAGCCGGGACCCGGGCGGGATCGATACGCAGTATTTT. This translates into CASRDPGGIDTQYF.

J is TRBJ1-4 and V is TRBV7-9, with D perhaps matching TRBD1 (5 bases). In germline, CDR1 is SEHNR, CDR2 FQNEAQ (reference sequence). The germline V and J ends were trimmed by 6 bases and 10 bases, with 18 bases remaining between them. The CDR3 has 14 residues. As DNA, the CDR3 is TGTGCCAGCAGTCACACCAGGGACGGCGTAAAACTGTTTTTT. Its translation is CASSHTRDGVKLFF.

The chain combines TRBV6-2 or TRBV6-3 with TRBJ1-5; weak D call: TRBD1 (5 bases). This CDR3 is built from 16 residues. The germline CDR1 and CDR2 sequences are MNHEY and SVGEGT. V lost 4 bases and J 2 bases, leaving 15 bases between the germline ends. CDR3 loop: CASSWGLLAGNQPQHF. CDR3 DNA: TGTGCCAGCAGTTGGGGCCTCTTAGCGGGCAATCAGCCCCAGCATTTT.

This clonotype was seen ten or more times. This chain uses TRBV6-5 with TRBJ2-3; D possibly uses TRBD1 or TRBD2 (5 bases each). In germline, CDR1 is MNHEY, CDR2 SVGAGI. This CDR3 has 15 residues. V shed 5 bases and J shed 0 bases, with 12 bases lying between them. This chain's CDR3 is CASSHQGRSTDTQYF. DNA of the CDR3: TGTGCCAGCAGTCATCAGGGACGGAGCACAGATACGCAGTATTTT.

This clonotype was seen a few times. V and J are TRBV10-3 and TRBJ2-1; the match to TRBD2 covers 7 bases. V was pared by 6 bases and J by 6 bases, with 14 bases of the junction left unmatched. This CDR3 region has 16 residues. Germline CDR1 and CDR2: ENHRY and SYGVKD. CDR3 sequence: CAIRLGAGETFNEQFF. Written as DNA, the CDR3 is TGTGCCATCAGGCTCGGTGCGGGAGAAACATTCAATGAGCAGTTCTTC.

The chain uses TRBV27 and TRBJ2-1; TRBD1 matches at 8 bases. The CDR3 sequence is 14 residues long. Trimming removed 9 bases from V and 14 bases from J; junction bases left unmatched: 18. Germline V lookup: CDR1 MNHEY, CDR2 SMNVEV (reference sequence). CDR3 sequence: CASATGAQLLRKFF. The CDR3 nucleotides are TGTGCCAGTGCGACAGGGGCCCAACTGCTACGTAAGTTCTTC.

In this sample, this clonotype turned up many times. V gene TRBV6-5 combines with J gene TRBJ2-1, with D perhaps matching TRBD1 (7 bases). V lost 5 bases, J lost 5 bases, and 10 bases lay in between. CDR1 is MNHEY and CDR2 is SVGAGI in the germline V gene. This CDR3 has 13 amino acids. The CDR3 DNA reads TGTGCCAGCAGTGCGGGGACAGACAATGAGCAGTTCTTC. Protein product: CASSAGTDNEQFF.

Ten or more counts support this clonotype. V gene TRBV20-1 combines with J gene TRBJ2-1; 15 bases align to TRBD2. CDR1 DFQATT and CDR2 SNEGSKA come from the germline V gene (reference sequence). Germline trimming cut 5 bases from V and 3 bases from J; bases unmatched to any gene: 11. CDR3 length: 18 amino acids. CDR3 sequence (DNA): TGCAGTGCTGGAGTGCCCTGGACTAGCGGGAGGGGCTACAATGAGCAGTTCTTC. This encodes CSAGVPWTSGRGYNEQFF.

This clonotype appeared many times. This sequence joins TRBV20-1 and TRBJ2-1; D gene unclear. Trimming stripped 5 bases from V and 5 bases from J, with 16 bases between. The germline V gene has CDR1 DFQATT and CDR2 SNEGSKA (reference sequence). This CDR3 region has 14 residues. CDR3 sequence: CSAYDWPADNEQFF. The CDR3, as DNA: TGCAGTGCTTACGACTGGCCCGCGGACAATGAGCAGTTCTTC.

This clonotype appeared many times. The J gene is TRBJ1-6, the V gene TRBV5-1; D not resolved. Germline V lookup: CDR1 SGHRS, CDR2 YFSETQ. V was shortened by 0 bases and J by 3 bases, with 10 bases between the two germline ends. The CDR3 is 16 amino acids. As DNA, the CDR3 is TGCGCCAGCAGCTTGGGAGGGTGGCGCTATAATTCACCCCTCCACTTT. It translates to CASSLGGWRYNSPLHF.

DNA of the CDR3: TGTGCCAGTGGACAGATAAACTATGGCTACACCTTC. Protein product: CASGQINYGYTF. The genes are TRBV28 and TRBJ1-2; tentatively, D is TRBD1 (6 bases). CDR3 length: 12 residues. CDR1 MDHEN and CDR2 SYDVKM come from the germline V gene. V was pared by 9 bases and J by 2 bases, with 10 bases between.

The table lists this clonotype with many counts. The V gene is TRBV27, the J gene TRBJ2-5; TRBD2 matches 7 bases. From germline, CDR1 is MNHEY and CDR2 SMNVEV (reference sequence). This CDR3 has 14 amino acids. Losses at the gene ends were 6 bases for V and 2 bases for J; bases not matched to a gene: 6. The CDR3 reads CASRRESLQETQYF. The CDR3 DNA reads as TGTGCCAGCAGGCGGGAGTCCCTACAAGAGACCCAGTACTTC.

This clonotype was found many times. This chain links TRBV5-1 with TRBJ2-3; the D gene could be TRBD1 or TRBD2 (5 bases each). This CDR3 contains 16 residues. Germline V CDR1 and CDR2: SGHRS, YFSETQ. Trimming stripped 4 bases from V and 0 bases from J, with 15 bases between. This CDR3 reads CASSPGRGSSTDTQYF. CDR3 in DNA: TGCGCCAGCAGCCCAGGCCGGGGCTCTAGCACAGATACGCAGTATTTT.